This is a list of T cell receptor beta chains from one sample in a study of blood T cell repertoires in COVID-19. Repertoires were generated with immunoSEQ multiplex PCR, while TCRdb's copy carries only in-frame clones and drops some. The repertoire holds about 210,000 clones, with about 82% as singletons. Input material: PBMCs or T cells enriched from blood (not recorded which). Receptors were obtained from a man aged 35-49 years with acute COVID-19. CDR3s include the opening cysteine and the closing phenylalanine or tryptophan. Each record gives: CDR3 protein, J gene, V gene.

cdr3_aa: CASSPWDTNTEAFF
j_call: TRBJ1-1
v_call: TRBV7-8

cdr3_aa: CASSPRVDRVHQPQHF
j_call: TRBJ1-5
v_call: TRBV18

cdr3_aa: CASSRLAGDADTQYF
j_call: TRBJ2-3
v_call: TRBV10-1

cdr3_aa: CASSLALAGGSSYNEQFF
j_call: TRBJ2-1
v_call: TRBV27

cdr3_aa: CASSSRDPGSSSPLHF
j_call: TRBJ1-6
v_call: TRBV7-8

cdr3_aa: CASSYWTPGGISYEQYF
j_call: TRBJ2-7
v_call: TRBV5-1

cdr3_aa: CASSRGTLPPGEQFF
j_call: TRBJ2-1
v_call: TRBV28

cdr3_aa: CSARDSLVSNQPQHF
j_call: TRBJ1-5
v_call: TRBV29-1

cdr3_aa: CASSGEGEQYF
j_call: TRBJ2-7
v_call: TRBV2

cdr3_aa: CASSVGLQNTEAFF
j_call: TRBJ1-1
v_call: TRBV9

cdr3_aa: CASSLGPEYGYTF
j_call: TRBJ1-2
v_call: TRBV28

cdr3_aa: CATSDDREVGELFF
j_call: TRBJ2-2
v_call: TRBV24-1

cdr3_aa: CSVEGERDSPYEQYF
j_call: TRBJ2-7
v_call: TRBV29-1

cdr3_aa: CASRSGQGTGELFF
j_call: TRBJ2-2
v_call: TRBV10-1

cdr3_aa: CAINTGLAGGAGELFF
j_call: TRBJ2-2
v_call: TRBV10-3

cdr3_aa: CASSQAGATSNYGYTF
j_call: TRBJ1-2
v_call: TRBV3-1/TRBV3-2

cdr3_aa: CASDLTGANSPLHF
j_call: TRBJ1-6
v_call: TRBV9

cdr3_aa: CASSLGREFHEQYF
j_call: TRBJ2-7
v_call: TRBV6-6

cdr3_aa: CASSLVPSHEQFF
j_call: TRBJ2-1
v_call: TRBV13

cdr3_aa: CASSLSSGGAGYTF
j_call: TRBJ1-2
v_call: TRBV28

cdr3_aa: CASSLLAGTDTQYF
j_call: TRBJ2-3
v_call: TRBV11-2

cdr3_aa: CASSQTGTGRETQYF
j_call: TRBJ2-5
v_call: TRBV5-1

cdr3_aa: CASSVAATAQETQYF
j_call: TRBJ2-5
v_call: TRBV9

cdr3_aa: CASSLGGTGGDEQYF
j_call: TRBJ2-7
v_call: TRBV5-4

cdr3_aa: CATSRDPGQGFADTQYF
j_call: TRBJ2-3
v_call: TRBV15

cdr3_aa: CASTTRTSSHYEQYF
j_call: TRBJ2-7
v_call: TRBV28

cdr3_aa: CASSGGEGYEQYF
j_call: TRBJ2-7
v_call: TRBV5-1

cdr3_aa: CASSLWAGGPYEQYF
j_call: TRBJ2-7
v_call: TRBV5-1

cdr3_aa: CSASVRSPYEQYF
j_call: TRBJ2-7
v_call: TRBV20-1

cdr3_aa: CASRLGGPNQPQHF
j_call: TRBJ1-5
v_call: TRBV27

cdr3_aa: CASSLLAGGGETQYF
j_call: TRBJ2-5
v_call: TRBV28

cdr3_aa: CASSSRATTNEKLFF
j_call: TRBJ1-4
v_call: TRBV2

cdr3_aa: CASSGNGTGHPNSPLHF
j_call: TRBJ1-6
v_call: TRBV5-1

cdr3_aa: CASSAKYTGQETQYF
j_call: TRBJ2-5
v_call: TRBV9

cdr3_aa: CASSDIWDTEAFF
j_call: TRBJ1-1
v_call: TRBV27

cdr3_aa: CASSRTASSYNSPLHF
j_call: TRBJ1-6
v_call: TRBV3-1/TRBV3-2

cdr3_aa: CASSLLQGNNSPLHF
j_call: TRBJ1-6
v_call: TRBV7-9

cdr3_aa: CAIRKGDTEAFF
j_call: TRBJ1-1
v_call: TRBV10-3

cdr3_aa: CASSLHSHTGQGNTEAFF
j_call: TRBJ1-1
v_call: TRBV4-2

cdr3_aa: CASTDRRDSGNTIYF
j_call: TRBJ1-3
v_call: TRBV5-1

cdr3_aa: CASSARRGEETQYF
j_call: TRBJ2-5
v_call: TRBV5-1

cdr3_aa: CGLAPHREQYF
j_call: TRBJ2-7
v_call: TRBV19

cdr3_aa: CASARPPGQGNEQYF
j_call: TRBJ2-7
v_call: TRBV28

cdr3_aa: CASSLDTLSYEQYF
j_call: TRBJ2-7
v_call: TRBV18

cdr3_aa: CASSLGRGGQPQHF
j_call: TRBJ1-5
v_call: TRBV7-9

cdr3_aa: CASSLRSGETQYF
j_call: TRBJ2-5
v_call: TRBV5-6

cdr3_aa: CASSLASSGNEQFF
j_call: TRBJ2-1
v_call: TRBV5-1

cdr3_aa: CASSTSGVLTEAFF
j_call: TRBJ1-1
v_call: TRBV28